Listed below are T cell receptor beta chains from one sample, sequenced in a study of shared clonotypes between healthy human individuals. Here immunoSEQ multiplex PCR was the method, and the copy in TCRdb shows in-frame clones only, minus some. The sample shows approximately 2,000,000 clones, 85% to 95% of them seen only once. Input material: naive CD8+ T cells from PBMCs. The origin of the receptors is a man aged 18 to 35 in good health. Some clones in this sample may be carry-over from other donors' samples. CDR3s include the opening cysteine and the closing phenylalanine or tryptophan. Each record gives: V gene, clone size, J gene, D gene, CDR3 DNA, CDR3 protein. The D gene is left open where the match is weak. Some rows mark clone size as missing; the rest say once, few, many or name a class of expanded clone.

V gene: TRBV5-1; clone size: .; J gene: TRBJ2-3; D gene: TRBD2; CDR3 DNA: TGCGCCAGCAGCTGGACTAGCGGGCAATATAGCCCAGATACGCAGTATTTT; CDR3 protein: CASSWTSGQYSPDTQYF
V gene: TRBV5-6; clone size: .; J gene: TRBJ2-1; D gene: .; CDR3 DNA: TGTGCCAGCAAGGACGGGGGACGGCGGTACAATGAGCAGTTCTTC; CDR3 protein: CASKDGGRRYNEQFF
V gene: TRBV25-1; clone size: .; J gene: TRBJ2-1; D gene: TRBD2; CDR3 DNA: TGTGCCAGCAGTGACCGGGGACTAGCGGGAGCAATGCTCCATGAGCAGTTCTTC; CDR3 protein: CASSDRGLAGAMLHEQFF
V gene: TRBV21-1; clone size: .; J gene: TRBJ1-5; D gene: .; CDR3 DNA: TGTGCCAGCAGCAAAGGTCGGGGGCCAGGGGGCCTCGGCCCCCAGCATTTT; CDR3 protein: CASSKGRGPGGLGPQHF
V gene: TRBV4-3; clone size: once; J gene: TRBJ1-1; D gene: TRBD1; CDR3 DNA: TGCGCCAGCAGCCAAGTGGTCTTTGGACAGGGCATGAACACTGAAGCTTTCTTT; CDR3 protein: CASSQVVFGQGMNTEAFF
V gene: TRBV28; clone size: .; J gene: TRBJ2-5; D gene: TRBD2; CDR3 DNA: TGTGCCAGCAGGGGGACTAGTATCGAGACCCAGTACTTC; CDR3 protein: CASRGTSIETQYF
V gene: TRBV4-3; clone size: .; J gene: TRBJ2-1; D gene: .; CDR3 DNA: TGCGCCAGCAGCCAAGAGCGGCAGTACAATGAGCAGTTCTTC; CDR3 protein: CASSQERQYNEQFF
V gene: TRBV5-8; clone size: .; J gene: TRBJ1-1; D gene: TRBD1; CDR3 DNA: TGTGCCAGCCTTTTCTCGGGACAGGCAGGAGATGAAGCTTTCTTT; CDR3 protein: CASLFSGQAGDEAFF
V gene: TRBV15; clone size: .; J gene: TRBJ2-7; D gene: .; CDR3 DNA: TGTGCCACCAGCCGCGATGGTGGGACCGGGACGGGCGAGCAGTACTTC; CDR3 protein: CATSRDGGTGTGEQYF
V gene: TRBV29-1; clone size: .; J gene: TRBJ2-2; D gene: .; CDR3 DNA: TGCAGCGTTGAACAGGGGCGGAACACCGGGGAGCTGTTTTTT; CDR3 protein: CSVEQGRNTGELFF
V gene: TRBV29-1; clone size: .; J gene: TRBJ1-2; D gene: .; CDR3 DNA: TGCAGCGTTCATGAGACAGGCGCTGGCTACACCTTC; CDR3 protein: CSVHETGAGYTF
V gene: TRBV7-9; clone size: .; J gene: TRBJ1-2; D gene: .; CDR3 DNA: TGTGCCAGCAGCCTACTCGGAGAGTATGGCTACACCTTC; CDR3 protein: CASSLLGEYGYTF
V gene: TRBV5-1; clone size: .; J gene: TRBJ2-5; D gene: .; CDR3 DNA: TGCGCCAGCACCGGCGGGGAGACCCAGTACTTC; CDR3 protein: CASTGGETQYF
V gene: TRBV19; clone size: once; J gene: TRBJ1-5; D gene: TRBD1; CDR3 DNA: TGTGCCAGTAGTGATACAGGGGCCCAGCCCCAGCATTTT; CDR3 protein: CASSDTGAQPQHF
V gene: TRBV29-1; clone size: .; J gene: TRBJ1-2; D gene: TRBD1; CDR3 DNA: TGCAGCGTTGAAGACCCTTTCCGACAGGGCCCCTCACCTTATGGCTACACCTTC; CDR3 protein: CSVEDPFRQGPSPYGYTF
V gene: TRBV7-9; clone size: .; J gene: TRBJ2-2; D gene: .; CDR3 DNA: TGTGCCAGCAGCTTTGAATTTTCGGGGAGCGGGGAGCTGTTTTTT; CDR3 protein: CASSFEFSGSGELFF
V gene: TRBV6-1; clone size: .; J gene: TRBJ2-2; D gene: TRBD1; CDR3 DNA: TGTGCCAGCACCTGGGACAGGGGGCCCGGGGAGCTGTTTTTT; CDR3 protein: CASTWDRGPGELFF
V gene: TRBV4-1; clone size: .; J gene: TRBJ2-4; D gene: .; CDR3 DNA: TGCGCCAGCAGCCAAGAGCTGGGGACGGACATTCAGTACTTC; CDR3 protein: CASSQELGTDIQYF
V gene: TRBV19; clone size: .; J gene: TRBJ1-5; D gene: .; CDR3 DNA: TGTGCCAGTAGTATAGGCGATAGTTTTTGGAATCAGCCCCAGCATTTT; CDR3 protein: CASSIGDSFWNQPQHF
V gene: TRBV28; clone size: .; J gene: TRBJ1-1; D gene: .; CDR3 DNA: TGTGCCAGCAGTCGATCAGCCACTGAAGCTTTCTTT; CDR3 protein: CASSRSATEAFF
V gene: TRBV9; clone size: .; J gene: TRBJ2-7; D gene: TRBD2; CDR3 DNA: TGTGCCAGCAACGAAGGGCTAGCGGGAGCCCACGAGCAGTACTTC; CDR3 protein: CASNEGLAGAHEQYF
V gene: TRBV9; clone size: .; J gene: TRBJ2-3; D gene: .; CDR3 DNA: TGTGCCAGCAGCGGACCCCTGGGGAGTACAGATACGCAGTATTTT; CDR3 protein: CASSGPLGSTDTQYF
V gene: TRBV19; clone size: .; J gene: TRBJ2-7; D gene: TRBD1; CDR3 DNA: TGTGCCAGTAGTATGAGACAGGGGTTACTAATCTACGAGCAGTACTTC; CDR3 protein: CASSMRQGLLIYEQYF
V gene: TRBV9; clone size: once; J gene: TRBJ1-4; D gene: .; CDR3 DNA: TGTGCCAGCGGTGGAAACAACCCGGCAAGACTGTTTTTT; CDR3 protein: CASGGNNPARLFF
V gene: TRBV7-3; clone size: once; J gene: TRBJ2-1; D gene: TRBD2; CDR3 DNA: TGTGCCAGCAGCCGGACTAGCGGGAGGGCCATAACGAGTGAGCAGTTCTTC; CDR3 protein: CASSRTSGRAITSEQFF
V gene: TRBV7-4; clone size: .; J gene: TRBJ1-4; D gene: TRBD1; CDR3 DNA: TGTGCCAGTAGTAAAGCTCTGGGACAGTCTAATGAAAAACTGTTTTTT; CDR3 protein: CASSKALGQSNEKLFF
V gene: TRBV5-1; clone size: .; J gene: TRBJ2-1; D gene: TRBD2; CDR3 DNA: TGCGCCAGCAGTCTCGAGGGACTAGCGGAATACAATGAGCAGTTCTTC; CDR3 protein: CASSLEGLAEYNEQFF
V gene: TRBV4-3; clone size: .; J gene: TRBJ2-3; D gene: .; CDR3 DNA: TGCGCCAGCAGCCCATTCTCGGAACACACGCGCACAGATACGCAGTATTTT; CDR3 protein: CASSPFSEHTRTDTQYF
V gene: TRBV29-1; clone size: .; J gene: TRBJ2-1; D gene: TRBD2; CDR3 DNA: TGCAGCGTGGGCGGGGAGGTTCTAGCGGGAGTAGCCTACAATGAGCAGTTCTTC; CDR3 protein: CSVGGEVLAGVAYNEQFF
V gene: TRBV5-6; clone size: .; J gene: TRBJ1-2; D gene: TRBD1; CDR3 DNA: TGTGCCAGCAGCCCCGTATTCGACAGGGAAGGCCTGGATCGGTATGGCTACACCTTC; CDR3 protein: CASSPVFDREGLDRYGYTF
V gene: TRBV7-2; clone size: .; J gene: TRBJ2-5; D gene: .; CDR3 DNA: TGTGCCAGCAGCCCCCCGCAAACGGTAGGGGAGACCCAGTACTTC; CDR3 protein: CASSPPQTVGETQYF
V gene: TRBV27; clone size: .; J gene: TRBJ2-1; D gene: TRBD1; CDR3 DNA: TGTGCCAGCACCCTAGGGACAGGGGGCTACAATGAGCAGTTCTTC; CDR3 protein: CASTLGTGGYNEQFF
V gene: TRBV6-4; clone size: .; J gene: TRBJ1-4; D gene: .; CDR3 DNA: TGTGCCAGCAGTGAGCTTTTGGCAGGGCGTAATGAAAAACTGTTTTTT; CDR3 protein: CASSELLAGRNEKLFF
V gene: TRBV27; clone size: .; J gene: TRBJ1-5; D gene: .; CDR3 DNA: TGTGCCAGCAGTCTAGACGGCAATCAGCCCCAGCATTTT; CDR3 protein: CASSLDGNQPQHF
V gene: TRBV27; clone size: .; J gene: TRBJ1-2; D gene: .; CDR3 DNA: TGTGCCAGCAGTTTACGGCAGGGTTATGGCTACACCTTC; CDR3 protein: CASSLRQGYGYTF
V gene: TRBV5-8; clone size: .; J gene: TRBJ1-1; D gene: .; CDR3 DNA: TGTGCCAGCAGCCCCACAGGGAGCACTGAAGCTTTCTTT; CDR3 protein: CASSPTGSTEAFF
V gene: TRBV28; clone size: .; J gene: TRBJ2-1; D gene: .; CDR3 DNA: TGTGCCAGCATGCAGGGTCTGTTCGTGGGAGGATTTTACAATGAGCAGTTCTTC; CDR3 protein: CASMQGLFVGGFYNEQFF
V gene: TRBV27; clone size: .; J gene: TRBJ2-5; D gene: .; CDR3 DNA: TGTGCCAGCAGTTTGAGGGGGGGGGAGACCCAGTACTTC; CDR3 protein: CASSLRGGETQYF
V gene: TRBV19; clone size: .; J gene: TRBJ1-1; D gene: .; CDR3 DNA: TGTGCCAGTAGTATACTAGGCCGAAACACTGAAGCTTTCTTT; CDR3 protein: CASSILGRNTEAFF
V gene: TRBV6-5; clone size: .; J gene: TRBJ1-1; D gene: .; CDR3 DNA: TGTGCCAGCAGGGAAACGGGTAGGGAGGTCACTGAAGCTTTCTTT; CDR3 protein: CASRETGREVTEAFF
V gene: TRBV5-1; clone size: .; J gene: TRBJ2-2; D gene: TRBD2; CDR3 DNA: TGCGCCAGCAGCCCGGTGCCTGGCGGGAGAACCCCCGGGGAGCTGTTTTTT; CDR3 protein: CASSPVPGGRTPGELFF
V gene: TRBV19; clone size: .; J gene: TRBJ1-4; D gene: .; CDR3 DNA: TGTGCCAGTAGTATCCCGAATTACAGGGAGATGGATGAAAAACTGTTTTTT; CDR3 protein: CASSIPNYREMDEKLFF
V gene: TRBV4-3; clone size: .; J gene: TRBJ2-2; D gene: .; CDR3 DNA: TGCGCCAGCAGCCAAGGGACTAACACCGGGGAGCTGTTTTTT; CDR3 protein: CASSQGTNTGELFF
V gene: TRBV6-1; clone size: .; J gene: TRBJ2-4; D gene: .; CDR3 DNA: TGTGCCAGCAGTGAGTCCCCGGGACACAGCGAGTACTTC; CDR3 protein: CASSESPGHSEYF
V gene: TRBV28; clone size: .; J gene: TRBJ1-2; D gene: TRBD1; CDR3 DNA: TGTGCCAGCAGTTCCGACCTGACAGGGTGGATCTATGGCTACACCTTC; CDR3 protein: CASSSDLTGWIYGYTF
V gene: TRBV6-6; clone size: .; J gene: TRBJ2-7; D gene: .; CDR3 DNA: TGTGCCAGCAGTTACTCACCGACTTCCTCCTACGAGCAGTACTTC; CDR3 protein: CASSYSPTSSYEQYF
V gene: TRBV27; clone size: .; J gene: TRBJ2-1; D gene: TRBD2; CDR3 DNA: TGTGCCAGCAGTTCCGGGACTAGCGGGAGTAGTGAGCAGTTCTTC; CDR3 protein: CASSSGTSGSSEQFF
V gene: TRBV20-1; clone size: .; J gene: TRBJ2-3; D gene: .; CDR3 DNA: TGCAGTGCCAAAACCACGCAGTATTTT; CDR3 protein: CSAKTTQYF
V gene: TRBV14; clone size: .; J gene: TRBJ1-4; D gene: TRBD1; CDR3 DNA: TGTGCCAGCAGCCGCCGGACAGGGGGCGACGATGAAAAACTGTTTTTT; CDR3 protein: CASSRRTGGDDEKLFF
V gene: TRBV27; clone size: .; J gene: TRBJ2-1; D gene: .; CDR3 DNA: TGTGCCAGCAGCTACAGGGAGAGGGGCTACAATGAGCAGTTCTTC; CDR3 protein: CASSYRERGYNEQFF
V gene: TRBV2; clone size: .; J gene: TRBJ2-5; D gene: TRBD2; CDR3 DNA: TGTGCCAGCAGTGTTGTTCGCGGACTAGCGGGAGAGACCCAGTACTTC; CDR3 protein: CASSVVRGLAGETQYF
V gene: TRBV27; clone size: .; J gene: TRBJ1-2; D gene: TRBD1; CDR3 DNA: TGTGCCAGCAGAAACACAGGGGCCCTATGGGGCTACACCTTC; CDR3 protein: CASRNTGALWGYTF
V gene: TRBV27; clone size: .; J gene: TRBJ2-7; D gene: .; CDR3 DNA: TGTGCCAGCAGTTTAAGGCCGGGGACCCTCTTAAACGAGCAGTACTTC; CDR3 protein: CASSLRPGTLLNEQYF